The 14 T cell receptor beta chains below all came from one sample that was sequenced in a study of breast tumors, draining lymph nodes, adjacent tissues. Breast cancer patients provided tissue from their axillary draining lymph nodes. TCRdb used MiXCR to reprocess the multiplex PCR reads, holding one entry per CDR3 protein. Among 160,000 or so distinct CDR3 sequences listed, approximately 30% were seen once. The specimen was axillary lymph node tissue. These receptors came from a female donor with breast cancer. Some clones in this sample may be carry-over from other donors' samples.

This clonotype appeared many times. The V call is TRBV19, the J call TRBJ2-3; 9 nucleotides agree with TRBD2. This CDR3 region has 17 residues. The V and J ends lost 5 bases and 5 bases, in that order; junction bases with no gene match: 14. The germline V gene has CDR1 LNHDA and CDR2 SQIVND (reference sequence). The CDR3 nucleotides read TGTGCCAGTAGTCCCCCGGGGAGCGGGGGGCTGAGAGATACGCAGTATTTT. It specifies CASSPPGSGGLRDTQYF.

The chain employs TRBV15 and TRBJ1-5; D is perhaps TRBD1 (6 bases). Germline CDR1 is LNHNV and CDR2 is YYDKDF (reference sequence). This CDR3 region has 19 residues. V lost 2 bases to trimming and J lost 0 bases, with 20 bases between them. CDR3 loop: CATSRSRPGAEYSNQPQHF. The CDR3 DNA sequence: TGTGCCACCAGCAGAAGTCGGCCGGGGGCCGAATATAGCAATCAGCCCCAGCATTTT.

As to this clonotype: This could be a read error, since a much larger clone is one nucleotide away. The chain links TRBV5-1 to TRBJ2-2, with TRBD1 matching 7 bases. CDR1 is SGHRS, CDR2 YFSETQ, per germline. CDR3 size: 17 residues. CDR3 sequence (DNA): TGCGTCAGCAGCCCCGGTGACAGGGTCCTGGTCACCGGGGAGCTGTTTTTT. Translated: CVSSPGDRVLVTGELFF.

This clonotype was detected many times. The chain carries TRBV3-1 and TRBJ2-3; no firm D call. CDR3 length: 13 residues. Between the trimmed V and J ends, which lost 1 base and 13 bases, there was a span of 15 bases. Germline assignment: CDR1 LGHDT and CDR2 YNNKEL (reference sequence). The CDR3 DNA reads TGTGCCAGCAGCCAAGCTGGCTCCCTACGCAAGTATTTT. It translates to CASSQAGSLRKYF.

About this clonotype itself: The DNA is omitted, as the CDR3 cannot be located on it reliably, and the CDR3 follows TCRdb's listing. The chain combines TRBV7-3 with TRBJ2-2; no check of the table's D call, TRBD1, against the DNA was made. Germline CDR1 SGHTA, CDR2 FQGTGA. 18 amino acids form the CDR3, both terminal residues included. The CDR3 region is CASSPSGANVLTFGELFF.

The sample holds one count of this clonotype. The junction and the germline gene differ at one end; a read error may be behind it. The chain carries TRBV20-1 and TRBJ1-1; D is perhaps TRBD1 (5 bases). Germline V gene data show CDR1 as DFQATT and CDR2 as SNEGSKA (reference sequence). This CDR3 comprises 11 residues. CDR3 sequence (DNA): TGCAATGCTAGATTGGTGGTTAGGGGAGTCTTT. Translating it yields CNARLVVRGVF.

CDR3 protein: CSAGDSGVGNEKLFF. CDR3 in DNA: TGCAGTGCTGGGGATTCGGGGGTGGGTAATGAAAAACTGTTTTTT. The chain joins TRBV20-1 to TRBJ1-4; a weak D match, TRBD1 (5 bases). Trimming pared 5 bases from V and 4 bases from J, leaving 17 bases between. CDR3 size: 15 residues. Looked up from germline, CDR1 is DFQATT and CDR2 is SNEGSKA (reference sequence).

With respect to this clonotype: One junction end does not reproduce the germline sequence, and a read error may be involved. This sequence joins TRBV6-5 and TRBJ2-1; D unresolved. Germline V lookup: CDR1 MNHEY, CDR2 SVGAGI. The CDR3 covers 16 residues. CDR3 region: CASSHSSGMEYNEQFF. CDR3 DNA sequence: TGTGCCAGCAGTCACTCCTCCGGAATGGAGTACAATGAGCAGTTCTTC.

This clonotype showed up many times. The V and J genes are TRBV7-9 and TRBJ2-2; D call uncertain. V was clipped by 5 bases and J by 6 bases, with 7 bases between them. The CDR3 extends over 12 amino acids. Germline CDR1 and CDR2: SEHNR and FQNEAQ (reference sequence). DNA for the CDR3: TGTGCCAGCAGCCAGGTTCCCGGGGAGCTGTTTTTT. Its translation is CASSQVPGELFF.

This clonotype was counted between two and nine times. The rearrangement uses TRBV18 and TRBJ2-4; no firm D call. Trimming removed 0 bases from V and 0 bases from J, with 12 bases in between. The CDR3 sequence is 17 residues long. Germline loops: CDR1 KGHSH, CDR2 LQKENI. CDR3 nucleotides: TGTGCCAGCTCACCACCGGGCACCTACCTAGCCAAAAACATTCAGTACTTC. As protein: CASSPPGTYLAKNIQYF.

This clonotype came up a few times. This chain connects TRBV14 to TRBJ2-2; TRBD2 aligns across 11 bases. Trimming took 1 base from V and 8 from J; bases not matched to a gene: 18. Per germline, CDR1 SGHDN and CDR2 FVKESK. The CDR3 length is 20 residues. The CDR3, as DNA: TGTGCCAGCAGCCAAGGATGGCTAGCGGGAGGCGGACCCCTCGGGGGGGAGCTGTTTTTT. This translates into CASSQGWLAGGGPLGGELFF. Complete variable domain (other parts from reference TRBV14 and TRBJ2-2): EAGVTQFPSHSVIEKGQTVTLRCDPISGHDNLYWYRRVMGKEIKFLLHFVKESKQDESGMPNNRFLAERTGGTYSTLKVQPAELEDSGVYFCASSQGWLAGGGPLGGELFFGEGSRLTVL.

Turning to this clonotype: It may be a read error: a sequence one base away is much more abundant. This CDR3 is missing its conserved last phenylalanine or tryptophan, likely due to a read error. This chain links TRBV18 with TRBJ2-7, with a possible D match to TRBD2 (5 bases). Germline V gives CDR1 KGHSH, CDR2 LQKENI. V was shortened by 6 bases and J by 0 bases, with 15 bases between the two germline ends. This CDR3 is 15 amino acids long. In nucleotides, the CDR3 is TGTGCCAGCTCCCCCGGAGCGGAAAGCTCCTACGAGCAGTACTCC. Its protein product is CASSPGAESSYEQYS.

This clonotype was found many times. The J gene is TRBJ1-4, the V gene TRBV14; D is unresolved. Trimming left V 6 bases short and J 7 bases short, with 15 bases between. The CDR3 has 14 amino acids. Per the germline V gene, CDR1 is SGHDN and CDR2 is FVKESK. The CDR3 nucleotides are TGTGCCAGCAGACGGAAGGGATGGGGTGAAAAACTGTTTTTT. Translation gives CASRRKGWGEKLFF. Supplemented by reference TRBV14 and TRBJ1-4, the full variable domain reads EAGVTQFPSHSVIEKGQTVTLRCDPISGHDNLYWYRRVMGKEIKFLLHFVKESKQDESGMPNNRFLAERTGGTYSTLKVQPAELEDSGVYFCASRRKGWGEKLFFGSGTQLSVL.

This clonotype was observed once. This could be a read error, since a much larger clone is one nucleotide away. The missing conserved phenylalanine or tryptophan at the end of this CDR3 makes a read error likely. V and J are TRBV7-6 and TRBJ1-1, with D perhaps matching TRBD1 (5 bases). This CDR3 region has 14 residues. The V gene's germline CDR1 is SGHVS and CDR2 FNYEAQ. V was clipped by 6 bases and J by 3 bases, with 14 bases between them. CDR3 DNA: TGTGCCAGCAGGCCGGAACTGGGGGACACTGAAGCTTTCCTT. This encodes CASRPELGDTEAFL.